This entry is about one T cell receptor (beta chain). The antigen is undetermined. cDNA synthesis used the whole RNA isolate, giving expressed TCRB sequences. The table came from immunoSEQ multiplex PCR; TCRdb's copy has only in-frame clones and leaves some out. The sample consists of 20,000 to 25,000 clones, around 68% of them appearing once. The sample comes from a study of beta chain features in type 1 diabetes. Overall study results and limits: TCRB CDR3s from Type 1 diabetes patients were moderately but significantly shorter in all four CD4+ subsets.

This CDR3 has 13 residues. V was pared by 5 bases and J by 4 bases, with 4 bases of the junction left unmatched. CDR1 is SEHNR, CDR2 FQNEAQ, per germline (reference sequence). The chain combines TRBV7-9 with TRBJ2-7, with TRBD1 matching 8 bases. The receptor comes from a woman aged 40-49 years with type 1 diabetes. Sequenced sample: stem cell memory CD4+ T cells from blood. The CDR3 spells CASSPDRAYEQYF. CDR3 in DNA: TGTGCCAGCAGCCCGGACAGGGCGTACGAGCAGTACTTC.